The entry below describes one TCR beta chain. The sequence runs out 3 residues before the end of the CDR3; the remainder is reconstructed from the germline J gene. This entry belongs to a study of T cells in women clearing cervical HPV infection. After removal of 4 bases from V and 7 bases from J, the junction contained 2 bases not matched to a gene. The length of the CDR3 is 12 residues. Germline V lookup: CDR1 LNHDA, CDR2 SQIVND (reference sequence). The repertoire was sequenced with immunoSEQ multiplex PCR; TCRdb's copy has only in-frame clones and lacks some. The repertoire shows about 25,000 clones; the top ten hold 6.5% to 7%.

Sequencing was done on a sample of blood buffy coat. The clonotype originates from a woman aged 18 to 69 with a cervical HPV16 infection that either progressed to CIN3+ or cleared (not recorded which). This sequence joins TRBV19 and TRBJ1-2; 8 nucleotides align to TRBD1. The sequenced part of the CDR3 DNA is TGTGCCAGTAGTAGGACAGGGTCTGGC. Its translation is CASSRTGSG. The whole CDR3 sequence is CASSRTGSGYTF.